This paragraph reports one TCR beta chain. Profiled with immunoSEQ multiplex PCR; TCRdb holds only in-frame clones, not every one. The sample lists about 150,000 clones, about four fifths occurring once. The data belong to a study of blood T cell repertoires in COVID-19. Whole-study context: Sample material is recorded as cDNA or gDNA derived from T cells, B-cell-depleted T cells, or PBMCs.

The germline CDR1 and CDR2 sequences are SGHKS and YYEKEE (reference sequence). The CDR3 sequence is 15 residues long. V gave up 4 bases and J gave up 5 bases; unmatched junction bases: 5. Input material: peripheral blood. The rearrangement uses TRBV5-5 and TRBJ2-2; 10 nucleotides match TRBD1. This receptor was identified in a woman aged 55-70 years with acute or convalescent COVID-19. Written as DNA, the CDR3 is TGTGCCAGCAGCCACAGACAGGGGGCTACCGGGGAGCTGTTTTTT. This encodes CASSHRQGATGELFF.